This is a list of T cell receptor beta chains from one sample in a study of low-dose radiotherapy and immunotherapy resistance in tumors. One entry per CDR3 protein, called by TCRdb with MiXCR from the reads. The table has tens of thousands of distinct CDR3 sequences, approximately 19% seen once. Material: PBMCs, obtained before treatment. These receptors were taken from a male donor with prostate cancer. The CDR3 runs from the conserved cysteine through the conserved F or W. The D gene is left open where the match is weak. Not all rows give a size; the values are once, few, many and, for expanded clones, a class.

clone_size	v_call	d_call	j_call	cdr3_nt	cdr3_aa
many	TRBV5-1	.	TRBJ2-2	TGCGCCAGCAGCTACGGACTCGACAACACCGGGGAGCTGTTTTTT	CASSYGLDNTGELFF
many	TRBV24-1	.	TRBJ2-2	TGTGCCACCAGTGATTGGACTTGGGATAGCGGAAACACCGGGGAGCTGTTTTTT	CATSDWTWDSGNTGELFF
many	TRBV19	TRBD2	TRBJ2-1	TGTGCCAGTAAGCCGGGACTAGGGGTCCATGAGCAGTTCTTC	CASKPGLGVHEQFF
many	TRBV20-1	TRBD2	TRBJ2-1	TGCAGTGCTAGAGACTTGTCTAGCGGGAGACGGCAGTTCTTC	CSARDLSSGRRQFF
many	TRBV12-3/TRBV12-4	.	TRBJ2-7	TGTGCCAGCAGTTTAACAGGGGTCGGGAGTTACGAGCAGTACTTC	CASSLTGVGSYEQYF
many	TRBV7-8	.	TRBJ1-1	TGTGCCAGCAGCCACCGGGACCCTAGGGGAACTGAAGCTTTCTTT	CASSHRDPRGTEAFF
many	TRBV30	.	TRBJ2-7	TGTGCCTGGAGTGTAAGGAGCTACGAGCAGTACTTC	CAWSVRSYEQYF
many	TRBV12-3/TRBV12-4	.	TRBJ1-1	TGTGCCAGCCGGGGGAGGTGGGGTATCACTGAAGCTTTCTTT	CASRGRWGITEAFF
many	TRBV20-1	.	TRBJ2-7	TGCAGTGCTAGGGGGGCCTCGGGGGGACGCTCCTACGAGCAGTACTTC	CSARGASGGRSYEQYF
.	TRBV2	.	TRBJ2-1	TGTGCCAGCAGTGAAGAAGTTCGGCATGAGCAGTTCTTC	CASSEEVRHEQFF
many	TRBV7-2	TRBD2	TRBJ2-5	TGTGCCAGCAGCACTCGGACTAGCGGGGGCCTTGTCGAGACCCAGTACTTC	CASSTRTSGGLVETQYF
.	TRBV12-3/TRBV12-4	.	TRBJ2-1	TGTGCCAGCACCCAGGGTCCGTTTGAGGGGTCAGAGCAGTTCTTC	CASTQGPFEGSEQFF
.	TRBV5-1	.	TRBJ2-5	TGCGCCAGCAGCTTGGACAGGGCAGAGACCCAGTACTTC	CASSLDRAETQYF
many	TRBV20-1	TRBD1	TRBJ1-1	TGCAGTGCTAGAGATCTGAACAGGGGAATAACTGAAGCTTTCTTT	CSARDLNRGITEAFF
many	TRBV6-1	.	TRBJ2-5	TGTGCCAGCAGTGAGTTATCCGGTGGTGGAAAGACCCAGTACTTC	CASSELSGGGKTQYF
many	TRBV5-4	.	TRBJ2-3	TGTGCCAGCAGTCCGACCCCGACAGATACGCAGTATTTT	CASSPTPTDTQYF
many	TRBV6-6	.	TRBJ2-5	TGTGCCAGCAGTTACTATGGATCCGAGACCCAGTACTTC	CASSYYGSETQYF